Below, 13 T cell receptor beta chains from the same sample are listed, as sequenced in a study of blood T cell repertoires in COVID-19. Clones were sequenced by immunoSEQ multiplex PCR, and TCRdb holds only the in-frame ones, with some missing. The sample contains roughly 70,000 clones, around 93% of which appear only once. The sequenced material came from peripheral blood. Receptors originate from an older woman with active COVID-19.

This rearrangement joins TRBV30 to TRBJ1-5; 7 nucleotides match TRBD1. V trimming: 3 bases; J trimming: 7 bases; junction bases outside the gene matches: 6. The CDR3 sequence is 13 residues long. Germline lookup yields CDR1 GTSNPN and CDR2 SVGIG (reference sequence). CDR3 coding DNA: TGTGCCTGGAGCGGAGGGGGCGGGCAGCCCCAGCATTTT. This encodes CAWSGGGGQPQHF.

The genes are TRBV16 and TRBJ2-3, with a possible D match to TRBD1 (6 bases). Between the trimmed V and J ends, which lost 0 bases and 4 bases, there was a span of 8 bases. The CDR3 is made up of 14 amino acids. In germline, CDR1 is KGHSY, CDR2 FQNENV. CDR3 residues: CASSQSAGADTQYF. As DNA, the CDR3 is TGTGCCAGCAGCCAATCCGCAGGGGCAGATACGCAGTATTTT.

The chain links TRBV21-1 to TRBJ2-7; the table's D call, TRBD1, has no DNA check behind it. TRBV21-1 represents a pseudogene. This CDR3 has 15 residues. Here the CDR3 reads CASSKVTGETYEQYF. The CDR3 coding sequence is TGTGCCAGCAGCAAAGTAACAGGGGAAACCTACGAGCAGTACTTC.

CDR3 coding DNA: TGTGCCAGCAGCTTGGTGACAGGGGGCACAGATACGCAGTATTTT. Translating it yields CASSLVTGGTDTQYF. The rearrangement joins TRBV5-4 to TRBJ2-3; 8 nucleotides match TRBD1. This CDR3 is built from 15 residues. Trimming cost V 0 bases and J 1 base; bases outside gene matches: 1. The V gene's germline CDR1 is SGHNT and CDR2 YYREEE (reference sequence).

This clone was recorded only once. The chain is built from TRBV5-5 and TRBJ1-1; unclear D gene. The germline V gene has CDR1 SGHKS and CDR2 YYEKEE (reference sequence). The ends were cut back, 0 bases at V and 4 bases at J, with 13 bases in the middle. This CDR3 contains 15 residues. CDR3 nucleotide sequence: TGTGCCAGCAGCTTGGAGTACAGTAGTATCACTGAAGCTTTCTTT. Amino acid sequence: CASSLEYSSITEAFF.

The chain couples TRBV30 to TRBJ1-5, with 7 bases aligning to TRBD1. The length of the CDR3 is 12 residues. The germline CDR1 and CDR2 sequences are GTSNPN and SVGIG (reference sequence). V trimming: 5 bases; J trimming: 7 bases; junction bases outside the gene matches: 5. The CDR3: CAWDRVGQPQHF. The CDR3 nucleotides are TGTGCCTGGGACAGGGTAGGACAGCCCCAGCATTTT.

The chain has TRBV15 and TRBJ2-5, with 8 bases lining up with TRBD2. The CDR3 is made up of 15 amino acids. V gave up 8 bases and J gave up 4 bases; unmatched junction bases: 12. The germline gives CDR1 LNHNV, CDR2 YYDKDF (reference sequence). The CDR3 loop is CATGWDGRAGETQYF. The CDR3 DNA follows: TGTGCCACCGGGTGGGACGGGAGGGCCGGAGAGACCCAGTACTTC.

This clone has only one observation. The chain has TRBV7-2 and TRBJ2-5, with 11 bases fitting TRBD2. The CDR3 has 16 residues. Germline V lookup: CDR1 SGHTA, CDR2 FQGNSA. J was trimmed by 5 bases and V by 5 bases; bases with no gene match: 10. DNA for the CDR3: TGTGCCAGCAGCAGTCTTAGCGGGAGGGCCGGGGAGACCCAGTACTTC. It encodes CASSSLSGRAGETQYF.

The chain recombines TRBV12-3 or TRBV12-4 with TRBJ1-1, with D possibly TRBD1 on 5 matching bases. V gave up 6 bases and J gave up 5 bases, with 13 bases separating them. The CDR3 runs to 13 residues. The chain's CDR3 is CASRPFGGTEAFF. DNA for the CDR3: TGTGCCAGCAGACCGTTCGGGGGAACTGAAGCTTTCTTT.

V and J are TRBV4-1 and TRBJ2-1; tentatively, D is TRBD2 (6 bases). The CDR3 runs 18 residues. The V end lost 3 bases, the J end lost 4 bases, and 22 bases lay between the germline ends. CDR1 and CDR2 from the germline V gene are MGHRA and YSYEKL. CDR3 sequence (DNA): TGCGCCAGCAGCCAGATCCCCGGGGAAGCGGGCACATACAATGAGCAGTTCTTC. Translation: CASSQIPGEAGTYNEQFF.

The chain has TRBV27 and TRBJ2-7, with TRBD2 as a possible D gene (6 bases). CDR1 MNHEY and CDR2 SMNVEV come from the germline V gene (reference sequence). CDR3 length equals 15 residues. Trimming took 7 bases from V and 1 from J, leaving 17 bases between them. CDR3 DNA: TGTGCCAGCACCCCCTGGGGGGACGGATCCTACGAGCAGTACTTC. Its translation: CASTPWGDGSYEQYF.

The CDR3 is CASSLTGGGSNTEAFF. CDR3 coding DNA: TGTGCCAGCAGTTTAACCGGGGGGGGTTCGAACACTGAAGCTTTCTTT. The J gene is TRBJ1-1, the V gene TRBV28; a weak D match, TRBD1 (5 bases). The V gene's germline CDR1 is MDHEN and CDR2 SYDVKM. Trimming stripped 2 bases from V and 1 base from J, with 14 bases between. CDR3 length equals 16 residues.

V usage is TRBV3-1 (or the pseudogene TRBV3-2) and J usage is TRBJ2-2; 13 nucleotides match TRBD2. The CDR3 has 16 residues. The V and J ends lost 4 bases and 7 bases, in that order; junction bases with no gene match: 6. Per the germline V gene, CDR1 is LGHDT and CDR2 is YNNKEL (reference sequence). The CDR3: CASSLGLAGVVGELFF. The CDR3 nucleotides are TGTGCCAGCAGCCTCGGACTAGCGGGAGTGGTCGGGGAGCTGTTTTTT.